What follows are 13 T cell receptor beta chains derived from one specimen sequenced in a study of human T cells and chemical hapten exposure (dated by TCRdb to the early 2020s). Receptor amplification or capture employed RACE. For sequencing, a NextSeq 500 was employed. Using fastp trimming at Q25 and MiXCR clonotype assembly, TCRdb reanalyzed the public sequencing data and kept in-frame beta chains. Rows with one shared CDR3 protein collapse into an entry with the most common genes and DNA. The sample contains about 190,000 distinct CDR3 sequences, about 25% of them found a single time. The ten largest make up roughly 2.5% of the sample. The intended sense of this specimen's time point label: patch test 3, about 24 weeks after DPC sensitization. Taken with the paper, the label for treatment or condition translates to: therapeutic diphenylcyclopropenone sensitization with weekly scalp DPC. Sequenced here: whole blood, sampled in connection with sensitization to the hapten diphenylcyclopropenone (DPC). These receptors originate from a woman in her thirties or forties with alopecia areata. Some clones in this sample may be carry-over from other donors' samples.

The J gene is TRBJ2-3, the V gene TRBV10-3; D unresolved. V lost 0 bases and J 4 bases, leaving 17 bases between the germline ends. There are 17 residues in the CDR3. Germline-derived CDR1 and CDR2 are ENHRY and SYGVKD. The CDR3 nucleotides are TGTGCCATCAGTGAGTCGATTGGGGAAACGGGTCCAGATACGCAGTATTTT. It yields the protein CAISESIGETGPDTQYF.

The chain links TRBV4-3 to TRBJ2-2; D perhaps matches TRBD1 (6 bases). V was pared by 1 base and J by 0 bases, with 9 bases between. This CDR3 has 16 amino acids. Germline V CDR1 and CDR2: LGHNA, YSLEER. The CDR3 loop reads CASSQGQDPNTGELFF. CDR3 nucleotide sequence: TGCGCCAGCAGCCAAGGACAGGATCCGAACACCGGGGAGCTGTTTTTT.

In DNA form, the CDR3 reads TGTGCCAGCAGCCCGCCGACAAGGAACACTGAAGCTTTCTTT. It yields the protein CASSPPTRNTEAFF. The rearrangement links TRBV7-9 to TRBJ1-1; the D is unclear. Per germline, CDR1 SEHNR and CDR2 FQNEAQ (reference sequence). This CDR3 has 14 amino acids. V gave up 5 bases and J gave up 1 base, with 11 bases separating them.

This clonotype was observed a handful of times. The J gene is TRBJ2-7, the V gene TRBV27; D may correspond to TRBD1 or TRBD2 (5 bases each). The germline CDR1 and CDR2 sequences are MNHEY and SMNVEV (reference sequence). Trimming shortened V by 2 bases and J by 2 bases, and 10 bases separated the two germline ends. The length of the CDR3 is 14 residues. The DNA of the CDR3 is TGTGCCAGCAGTTTAGGGGTGGGGGCCTACGAGCAGTACTTC. Protein: CASSLGVGAYEQYF.

This clonotype was seen a few times. The chain links TRBV28 to TRBJ2-1; 13 nucleotides align to TRBD2. V dropped 5 bases and J dropped 12; count of bases not matched to a gene: 10. In germline, CDR1 is MDHEN, CDR2 SYDVKM. This CDR3 is built from 15 residues. In DNA, the CDR3 is TGTGCCAGCAGTACTGGACTAGCGGGAGAAGCGGCGCAGTTCTTC. It yields the protein CASSTGLAGEAAQFF. Using reference TRBV28 and TRBJ2-1 for the parts outside the CDR3, the full variable domain is DVKVTQSSRYLVKRTGEKVFLECVQDMDHENMFWYRQDPGLGLRLIYFSYDVKMKEKGDIPEGYSVSREKKERFSLILESASTNQTSMYLCASSTGLAGEAAQFFGPGTRLTVL.

V and J are TRBV9 and TRBJ2-7, with 9 bases identical to TRBD2. V lost 2 bases to trimming and J lost 7 bases; unmatched junction nucleotides: 4. Germline V gives CDR1 SGDLS, CDR2 YYNGEE. This CDR3 is built from 13 residues. The CDR3 sequence is CASSVGTSREQYF. The CDR3 DNA reads TGTGCCAGCAGCGTCGGGACTAGCAGGGAGCAGTACTTC.

V and J are TRBV27 and TRBJ1-5; 9 nucleotides line up with TRBD1. The V gene's germline CDR1 is MNHEY and CDR2 SMNVEV (reference sequence). Trimming at V came to 7 bases and at J to 7 bases, leaving 11 bases not matched to a gene. There are 15 residues in the CDR3. The CDR3 loop is CASNPGQGVGQPQHF. As DNA, the CDR3 is TGTGCCAGCAACCCGGGACAGGGTGTCGGCCAGCCCCAGCATTTT.

The V call is TRBV27, the J call TRBJ2-7; TRBD2 agrees at 8 bases. This CDR3 is built from 16 residues. J lost 2 bases, V lost 2 bases, and 8 bases had no gene match. CDR1 and CDR2 from the germline V gene are MNHEY and SMNVEV (reference sequence). DNA of the CDR3: TGTGCCAGCAGTTTAACGGGACTAGACTACCCCTACGAGCAGTACTTC. This encodes CASSLTGLDYPYEQYF.

The genes are TRBV4-2 and TRBJ2-7, with 7 nucleotides matching TRBD1. Trimming took 6 bases from V and 2 from J; bases not matched to a gene: 4. Germline loops: CDR1 LGHNA, CDR2 YNFKEQ. This CDR3 region has 13 residues. CDR3 amino acids: CASRPTGTYEQYF. CDR3 DNA sequence: TGTGCCAGCAGACCGACAGGGACCTACGAGCAGTACTTC.

The V and J genes are TRBV15 and TRBJ2-3, with 10 bases matching TRBD2. CDR3 length: 15 amino acids. CDR1 is LNHNV and CDR2 is YYDKDF in the germline V gene (reference sequence). With 3 bases clipped from V and 1 base from J, the junction kept 1 base outside the gene matches. The CDR3 bases are TGTGCCACCAGCAGGGGGACTAGCGGCACAGATACGCAGTATTTT. This gives the protein CATSRGTSGTDTQYF.

This clonotype has a handful of counts. This chain joins TRBV11-2 and TRBJ1-6, with D tentatively TRBD1 (6 bases). Trimming shortened V by 5 bases and J by 9 bases, and 20 bases separated the two germline ends. The germline V gene encodes CDR1 SGHAT and CDR2 FQNNGV. This CDR3 contains 16 residues. The chain's CDR3 is CASSGGGQGKASPLHF. The CDR3 bases are TGTGCCAGCAGCGGAGGGGGGCAGGGGAAGGCTTCACCCCTCCACTTT. The full variable domain, in which reference TRBV11-2 and TRBJ1-6 provide the parts outside the CDR3, is EAGVAQSPRYKIIEKRQSVAFWCNPISGHATLYWYQQILGQGPKLLIQFQNNGVVDDSQLPKDRFSAERLKGVDSTLKIQPAKLEDSAVYLCASSGGGQGKASPLHFGNGTRLTVT.

The rearrangement joins TRBV28 to TRBJ2-4, with a possible D match to TRBD2 (6 bases). Germline V gene lookup returns CDR1 MDHEN and CDR2 SYDVKM. CDR3 length equals 14 residues. V lost 4 bases to trimming and J lost 0 bases, with 7 bases between them. CDR3 in amino acids: CASSWRVAKNIQYF. DNA for the CDR3: TGTGCCAGCAGTTGGAGGGTAGCCAAAAACATTCAGTACTTC.

The V call is TRBV5-1, the J call TRBJ2-7; maybe TRBD1 (6 bases). V lost 5 bases to trimming and J lost 0 bases, with 12 bases between them. Germline CDR1 is SGHRS and CDR2 is YFSETQ. The CDR3 has 14 amino acids. The CDR3 reads CASRDSLISYEQYF. Written as DNA, the CDR3 is TGCGCCAGCAGGGACAGCCTAATCTCCTACGAGCAGTACTTC.